This T cell receptor beta chain is drawn from a study of cytomegalovirus exposure and HLA in healthy donors. The PCR ran on 60 Vbeta and 13 Jbeta primers. Method: immunoSEQ multiplex PCR; TCRdb's copy keeps in-frame clones and lacks some. In the table there are approximately 100,000 clones, approximately 75% of which are singletons. A few counts support this clone. V lost 3 bases to trimming and J lost 5 bases, with 13 bases between them. Germline V gene sequence: CDR1 ENHRY, CDR2 SYGVKD. The CDR3 totals 15 residues. The sequence came from a woman aged 35 to 49 in good health and CMV-seronegative. The chain is built from TRBV10-3 and TRBJ1-4; no clear D. Sequenced: PBMCs. CDR3 coding DNA: TGTGCCATCAGTGATCGGGGTGGAGAGAATGAAAAACTGTTTTTT. This sequence encodes CAISDRGGENEKLFF.